This entry concerns a single T cell receptor (beta chain). The target antigen is unknown. PCR primers comprised 60 Vbeta and 13 Jbeta primers. Sequencing used immunoSEQ multiplex PCR; TCRdb keeps in-frame clones, though not all of them. The table lists 150,000 to 200,000 clones, more than 60% of them singletons. This entry is derived from a study of cytomegalovirus exposure and HLA in healthy donors. Across the study: For the approximately 390 genotyped donors, more than 65% fell within the Caucasian-associated ancestry cluster. General observations from the study: Reports indicated that the classifier achieved high specificity and sensitivity in diagnosing cytomegalovirus status. In a later analysis, most CMV-associated TCR beta chains appeared HLA-restricted. Earlier analysis found most TCR beta V segments productive about 87% or about 30% of the time.

The V gene end was trimmed by 5 bases and the J gene end by 0 bases; junction bases not matched to a gene: 3. The CDR3 consists of 14 residues. Germline lookup yields CDR1 SNHLY and CDR2 FYNNEI. This receptor was obtained from a woman in her thirties in good health and CMV-seronegative. The chain joins TRBV2 to TRBJ1-2; TRBD1 aligns across 7 bases. The sample comprised PBMCs. CDR3 residues: CASSNRGTNYGYTF. In DNA form, the CDR3 reads TGTGCCAGCAGTAACAGGGGAACTAACTATGGCTACACCTTC.